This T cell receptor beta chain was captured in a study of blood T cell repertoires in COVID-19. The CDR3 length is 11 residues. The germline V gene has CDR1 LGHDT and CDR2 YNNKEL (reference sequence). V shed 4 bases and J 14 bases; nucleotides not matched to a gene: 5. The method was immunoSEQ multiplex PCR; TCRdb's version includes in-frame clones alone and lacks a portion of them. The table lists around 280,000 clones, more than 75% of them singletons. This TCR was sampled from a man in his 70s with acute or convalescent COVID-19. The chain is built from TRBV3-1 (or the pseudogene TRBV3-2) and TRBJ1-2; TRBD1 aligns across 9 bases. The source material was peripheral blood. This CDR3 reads CASSRDRVLTF. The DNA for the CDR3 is TGTGCCAGCAGCCGGGACAGGGTATTAACCTTC.